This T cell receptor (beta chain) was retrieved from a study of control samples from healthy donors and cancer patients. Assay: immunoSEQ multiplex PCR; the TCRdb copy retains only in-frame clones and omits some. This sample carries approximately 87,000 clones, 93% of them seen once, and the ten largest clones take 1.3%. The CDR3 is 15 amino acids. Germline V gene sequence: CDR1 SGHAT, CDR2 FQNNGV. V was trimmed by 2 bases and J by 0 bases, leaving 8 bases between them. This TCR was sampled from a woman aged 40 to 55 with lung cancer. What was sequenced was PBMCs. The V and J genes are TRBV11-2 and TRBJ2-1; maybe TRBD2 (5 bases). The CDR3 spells CASSLKAGSYNEQFF. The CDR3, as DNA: TGTGCCAGCAGCTTAAAGGCGGGCTCCTACAATGAGCAGTTCTTC.